This TCR beta chain was sequenced for a study of siplizumab effects on memory and regulatory T cells. As for this clone: The target antigen is unknown.

The CDR3 covers 15 residues. Germline trimming cut 4 bases from V and 8 bases from J; bases unmatched to any gene: 10. Per the germline V gene, CDR1 is MNHNS and CDR2 is SASEGT. Each sample had roughly 10^5 TCR templates assayed. The protocol was immunoSEQ multiplex PCR, while the TCRdb copy is restricted to in-frame clones and leaves out a portion. The sample has over 85,000 clones, around 90% seen once; the top ten hold roughly 1%. Overall study findings and caveats: Unstimulated subset assignment was obtained for only a minor fraction of alloreactive clones.

This rearrangement joins TRBV6-1 to TRBJ2-1; 8 bases are shared with TRBD2. The origin of this receptor is a human donor in good health. Sequences were obtained from CD4+ T cells sorted from blood. The DNA of the CDR3 is TGTGCCAGCAGTGGCTCCAGCGGGAGAAGGTATGAGCAGTTCTTC. This encodes CASSGSSGRRYEQFF.